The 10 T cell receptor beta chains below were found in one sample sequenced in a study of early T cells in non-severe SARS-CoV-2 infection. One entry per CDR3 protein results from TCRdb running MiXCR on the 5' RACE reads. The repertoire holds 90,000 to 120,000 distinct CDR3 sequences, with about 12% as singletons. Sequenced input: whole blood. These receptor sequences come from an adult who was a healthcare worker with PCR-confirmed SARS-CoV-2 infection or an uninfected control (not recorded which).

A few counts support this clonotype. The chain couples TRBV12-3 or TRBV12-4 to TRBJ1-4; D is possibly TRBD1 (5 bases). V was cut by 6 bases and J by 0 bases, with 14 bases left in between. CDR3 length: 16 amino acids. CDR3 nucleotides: TGTGCCAGCAGAAGTAGGGACGGCGCAACTAATGAAAAACTGTTTTTT. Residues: CASRSRDGATNEKLFF.

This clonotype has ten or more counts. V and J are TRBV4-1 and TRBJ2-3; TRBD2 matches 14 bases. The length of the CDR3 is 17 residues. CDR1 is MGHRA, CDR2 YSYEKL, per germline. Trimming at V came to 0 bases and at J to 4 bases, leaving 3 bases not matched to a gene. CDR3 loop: CASSQEGLAGGPDTQYF. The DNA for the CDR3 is TGCGCCAGCAGCCAAGAAGGACTAGCGGGGGGCCCAGATACGCAGTATTTT.

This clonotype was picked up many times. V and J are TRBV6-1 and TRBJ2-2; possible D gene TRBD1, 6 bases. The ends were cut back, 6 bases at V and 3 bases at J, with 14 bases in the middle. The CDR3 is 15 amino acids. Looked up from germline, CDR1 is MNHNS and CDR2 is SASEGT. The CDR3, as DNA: TGTGCCAGCAGGAGCAGGGGCTGGGACACCGGGGAGCTGTTTTTT. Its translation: CASRSRGWDTGELFF.

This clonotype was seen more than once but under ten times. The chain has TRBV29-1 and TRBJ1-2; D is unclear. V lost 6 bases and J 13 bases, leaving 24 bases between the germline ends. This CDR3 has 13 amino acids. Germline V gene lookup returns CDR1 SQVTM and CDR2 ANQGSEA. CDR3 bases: TGCAGCGTGTGCCCACGGCAGGCAGCTGGATGCACCTTC. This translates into CSVCPRQAAGCTF.

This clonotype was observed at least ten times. In nucleotides, the CDR3 is TGCGCCAGCAGCCCCGGACAGGGAGGGAACACTGAAGCTTTCTTT. Translation: CASSPGQGGNTEAFF. The chain links TRBV5-1 to TRBJ1-1; 8 bases are shared with TRBD1. The V gene's germline CDR1 is SGHRS and CDR2 YFSETQ. Trimming cost V 4 bases and J 1 base; bases outside gene matches: 6. The CDR3 is made up of 15 amino acids.

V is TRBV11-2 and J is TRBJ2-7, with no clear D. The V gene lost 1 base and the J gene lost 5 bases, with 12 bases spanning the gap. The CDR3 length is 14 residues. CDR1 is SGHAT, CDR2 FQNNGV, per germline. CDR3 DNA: TGTGCCAGCAGCTTAGGAAGCAGGAGAGACGAGCAGTACTTC. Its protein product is CASSLGSRRDEQYF.

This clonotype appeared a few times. CDR3 residues: CASSYIGYEQYF. The CDR3 DNA is TGTGCCAGCAGTTACATCGGCTACGAGCAGTACTTC. The genes are TRBV6-5 and TRBJ2-7; no clear D gene. CDR1 is MNHEY, CDR2 SVGAGI, per germline. CDR3 length: 12 residues. The V and J ends lost 2 bases and 3 bases respectively, with 5 bases between them.

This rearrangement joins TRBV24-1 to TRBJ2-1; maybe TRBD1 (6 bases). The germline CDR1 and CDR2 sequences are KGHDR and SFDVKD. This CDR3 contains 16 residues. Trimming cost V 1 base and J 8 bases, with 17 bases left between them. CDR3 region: CATSDLAGALLDEQFF. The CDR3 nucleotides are TGTGCCACCAGTGATTTAGCAGGGGCTCTTTTGGATGAGCAGTTCTTC.

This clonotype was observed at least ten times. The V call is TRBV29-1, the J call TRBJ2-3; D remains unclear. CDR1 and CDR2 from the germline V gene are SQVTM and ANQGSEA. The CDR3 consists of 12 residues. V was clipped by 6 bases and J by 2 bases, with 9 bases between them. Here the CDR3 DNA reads TGCAGCGTACCGGGCTACACAGATACGCAGTATTTT. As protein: CSVPGYTDTQYF.

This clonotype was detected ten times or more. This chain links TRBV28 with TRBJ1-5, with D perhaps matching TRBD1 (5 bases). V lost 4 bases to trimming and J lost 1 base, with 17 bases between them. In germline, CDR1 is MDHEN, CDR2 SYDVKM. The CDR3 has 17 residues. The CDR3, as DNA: TGTGCCAGCAGTTCATCCCTGGGGCGGTTGAGCAATCAGCCCCAGCATTTT. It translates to CASSSSLGRLSNQPQHF.